This TCR beta chain was recovered during a study of control samples from healthy donors and cancer patients. Assay: immunoSEQ multiplex PCR; the TCRdb copy retains only in-frame clones and omits some. This sample has approximately 81,000 clones, with 85% to 95% found just once. V was shortened by 0 bases and J by 3 bases, with 10 bases between the two germline ends. Germline V lookup: CDR1 SGDLS, CDR2 YYNGEE. The CDR3 is 15 residues long. Source material: blood. V and J are TRBV9 and TRBJ1-3; D is uncertain. The sequence derives from a woman between 18 and 29 years old in good health. DNA of the CDR3: TGTGCCAGCAGCGTAGCCGGCGGGAATGGAAACACCATATATTTT. Translation: CASSVAGGNGNTIYF.